One and the same sample provided the 30 T cell receptor beta chains below, sequenced in a study of T cell repertoires in cytomegalovirus infection. From the reads, TCRdb called clonotypes with MiXCR, one entry per CDR3 protein. The sample holds roughly 180,000 distinct CDR3 sequences, 28% seen once. The source material was PBMCs. These TCRs come from a human donor in good health (CMV status not recorded). Some clones in this sample may be carry-over from other donors' samples.

This clonotype has a count of ten or more. The rearrangement joins TRBV7-8 to TRBJ1-1; 9 bases map to TRBD1. CDR1 is SGHVS, CDR2 FQNEAQ, per germline. This CDR3 contains 15 residues. Trimming cost V 5 bases and J 2 bases; bases outside gene matches: 6. The CDR3 sequence is CASSGRTGANTEAFF. DNA for the CDR3: TGTGCCAGCAGCGGACGGACAGGGGCTAACACTGAAGCTTTCTTT. The full variable domain, with the rest looked up from reference TRBV7-8 and TRBJ1-1, is GAGVSQSPRYKVAKRGQDVALRCDPISGHVSLFWYQQALGQGPEFLTYFQNEAQLDKSGLPSDRFFAERPEGSVSTLKIQRTQQEDSAVYLCASSGRTGANTEAFFGQGTRLTVV.

This chain joins TRBV6-1 and TRBJ2-7; 7 bases align to TRBD1. The V gene end was trimmed by 6 bases and the J gene end by 0 bases; junction bases not matched to a gene: 5. Germline CDR1 and CDR2: MNHNS and SASEGT. CDR3 size: 14 residues. The CDR3: CASRPRQGSYEQYF. The CDR3 DNA reads as TGTGCCAGCAGGCCCCGACAGGGCTCCTACGAGCAGTACTTC.

This rearrangement joins TRBV6-6 to TRBJ2-7, with 12 nucleotides matching TRBD1. The CDR3 spans 15 residues. Germline values: CDR1 MNHNY, CDR2 SVGAGI (reference sequence). The junction had 5 bases not matched to a gene; V was cut back by 4 bases and J by 4 bases. This CDR3 is CASSWGQGARYEQYF. For the CDR3, the DNA is TGTGCCAGCAGTTGGGGACAGGGGGCCAGGTACGAGCAGTACTTC.

In this sample, this clonotype turned up many times. The J gene is TRBJ2-2, the V gene TRBV10-3; 10 bases fit TRBD2. The J segment lost 5 bases and the V segment lost 3 bases, leaving 6 bases of the junction unmatched. The CDR3 covers 16 residues. Germline V gene lookup returns CDR1 ENHRY and CDR2 SYGVKD. The CDR3, as DNA: TGTGCCATCAGTGACCCGACTAGCGGGCGGACCGGGGAGCTGTTTTTT. Translating gives CAISDPTSGRTGELFF.

V usage is TRBV12-3 or TRBV12-4 and J usage is TRBJ1-6; 7 bases are a match to TRBD1. The CDR3 has 14 amino acids. V dropped 5 bases and J dropped 10; count of bases not matched to a gene: 8. CDR3 region: CASSTTGWNSPLHF. DNA for the CDR3: TGTGCCAGCAGTACGACAGGGTGGAACTCACCCCTCCACTTT.

This clonotype was seen many times. The V call is TRBV7-2, the J call TRBJ2-1, with a tentative D call TRBD1 (5 bases). This CDR3 spans 15 amino acids. Per germline, CDR1 SGHTA and CDR2 FQGNSA. V lost 1 base to trimming and J lost 2 bases, with 9 bases between them. The CDR3 loop reads CASSLGQGPYNEQFF. The DNA for the CDR3 is TGTGCCAGCAGCTTAGGGCAGGGCCCCTACAATGAGCAGTTCTTC.

The V gene is TRBV14, the J gene TRBJ2-3; D is possibly TRBD2 (5 bases). V dropped 0 bases and J dropped 0 bases, with 7 bases sitting between them. Germline CDR1 and CDR2: SGHDN and FVKESK. The CDR3 contains 15 residues. The CDR3, as DNA: TGTGCCAGCAGCCAAGATCTAGCCAGCACAGATACGCAGTATTTT. Protein sequence: CASSQDLASTDTQYF.

This chain links TRBV7-8 with TRBJ2-7; 7 bases are a match to TRBD1. Germline CDR1 and CDR2: SGHVS and FQNEAQ. This CDR3 has 11 amino acids. With V trimmed by 8 bases and J by 12 bases, 10 bases remained unmatched. CDR3 loop: CASGQDRVRYF. DNA for the CDR3: TGTGCCAGCGGCCAAGACAGGGTGAGGTACTTC.

This clonotype appeared many times. The genes are TRBV7-2 and TRBJ2-3; D unclear. V lost 1 base and J 0 bases, leaving 8 bases between the germline ends. Germline V gene data show CDR1 as SGHTA and CDR2 as FQGNSA. The CDR3 runs 15 residues. This CDR3 reads CASSLEAESTDTQYF. The CDR3 DNA reads TGTGCCAGCAGCTTAGAGGCAGAAAGCACAGATACGCAGTATTTT.

This clonotype was seen only a few times. In DNA form, the CDR3 reads TGTGCCAGCAGCTTAATAGATACGCAGTATTTT. This codes for CASSLIDTQYF. J is TRBJ2-3 and V is TRBV7-2; D is unclear. The CDR3 has 11 amino acids. The V and J ends lost 2 bases and 5 bases respectively, with 2 bases between them. In germline, CDR1 is SGHTA, CDR2 FQGNSA.

The chain is built from TRBV30 and TRBJ2-1, with unresolved D. The CDR3 covers 15 residues. With 3 bases removed from V and 0 bases from J, the gap between germline ends came to 12 bases. Germline V gives CDR1 GTSNPN, CDR2 SVGIG (reference sequence). The CDR3 bases are TGTGCCTGGAGCGATGGACGAAGCTCCTACAATGAGCAGTTCTTC. Translation: CAWSDGRSSYNEQFF.

Written as DNA, the CDR3 is TGTGCCAGCAGCCAAGATCCGGGGACCGGCAATTCACCCCTCCACTTT. Translation: CASSQDPGTGNSPLHF. The chain uses TRBV4-2 and TRBJ1-6; possibly TRBD1 for D (5 bases). The germline V gene encodes CDR1 LGHNA and CDR2 YNFKEQ. Trimming stripped 0 bases from V and 7 bases from J, with 13 bases between. The CDR3 consists of 16 residues.

This clonotype has a handful of counts. This chain connects TRBV12-3 or TRBV12-4 to TRBJ2-7, with D tentatively TRBD1 (6 bases). The V and J ends lost 5 bases and 2 bases respectively, with 13 bases between them. The CDR3 covers 14 residues. CDR3 bases: TGTGCCAGCAGTCTCGGGACAACAACCTACGAGCAGTACTTC. Its translation: CASSLGTTTYEQYF.

The table lists this clonotype with a few counts. The chain joins TRBV29-1 to TRBJ2-4; TRBD1 aligns across 9 bases. CDR1 is SQVTM and CDR2 is ANQGSEA in the germline V gene. The CDR3 consists of 13 residues. The V segment lost 7 bases and the J segment 2 bases; nucleotides outside the gene matches: 3. CDR3 residues: CSAGTGTKNIQYF. In DNA form, the CDR3 reads TGCAGCGCCGGGACAGGGACCAAAAACATTCAGTACTTC.

The chain uses TRBV6-4 and TRBJ1-6; no definite D call. The CDR3 has 14 amino acids. CDR1 and CDR2 (germline): MRHNA, SNTAGT. The ends were cut back, 2 bases at V and 7 bases at J, with 9 bases in the middle. CDR3 residues: CASSDANGNSPLHF. The DNA of the CDR3 is TGTGCCAGCAGTGACGCTAACGGGAATTCACCCCTCCACTTT.

This clonotype has just a few counts. V is TRBV7-6 and J is TRBJ1-1; possibly TRBD1 for D (5 bases). This CDR3 comprises 15 residues. CDR1 SGHVS and CDR2 FNYEAQ come from the germline V gene. Trimming took 4 bases from V and 3 from J, leaving 15 bases between them. DNA of the CDR3: TGTGCCAGCAGCTCACGTATGGGGGGGGACACTGAAGCTTTCTTT. It specifies CASSSRMGGDTEAFF.

V gene TRBV28 combines with J gene TRBJ2-1; TRBD1 or TRBD2 may be the D gene (5 bases each). The CDR3 extends over 14 amino acids. Trimming cost V 3 bases and J 5 bases, with 11 bases left between them. Germline V gene data show CDR1 as MDHEN and CDR2 as SYDVKM. The CDR3 nucleotides are TGTGCCAGCAGTTTGGTGGGGGTGAACAATGAGCAGTTCTTC. Protein sequence: CASSLVGVNNEQFF.

The CDR3 reads CASRDPGQGKNIQYF. The CDR3, as DNA: TGTGCCAGCAGAGATCCGGGACAGGGGAAAAACATTCAGTACTTC. The V gene is TRBV28, the J gene TRBJ2-4; 10 positions match TRBD1. The germline V gene has CDR1 MDHEN and CDR2 SYDVKM. The J segment lost 4 bases and the V segment lost 6 bases, leaving 6 bases of the junction unmatched. The CDR3 contains 15 residues.

V and J are TRBV4-1 and TRBJ2-2, with TRBD1 identical over 8 bases. CDR3 length equals 17 residues. V lost 4 bases, J lost 5 bases, and 12 bases stayed unmatched. Germline CDR1 reads MGHRA; CDR2 reads YSYEKL. The CDR3 nucleotides are TGCGCCAGCAGCCCCCTCGGACAGGGCGGTGGTACCGGGGAGCTGTTTTTT. Its protein is CASSPLGQGGGTGELFF.

The chain carries TRBV9 and TRBJ1-1; 9 bases agree with TRBD1. The CDR3 is 14 amino acids. The germline V gene encodes CDR1 SGDLS and CDR2 YYNGEE. J gave up 6 bases and V 3 bases, and 6 bases lay outside the gene matches. CDR3 amino acids: CASSALQGASEAFF. CDR3 DNA: TGTGCCAGCAGCGCCTTACAGGGGGCGTCTGAAGCTTTCTTT.

The J gene is TRBJ2-5, the V gene TRBV12-3 or TRBV12-4, with 9 bases that match TRBD2. This CDR3 contains 14 residues. V was clipped by 6 bases and J by 5 bases; unmatched bases: 7. CDR3 residues: CASRAAGGAETQYF. The CDR3 bases are TGTGCCAGCAGGGCCGCGGGGGGGGCTGAGACCCAGTACTTC.

V is TRBV7-2 and J is TRBJ1-2; the match to TRBD1 covers 12 bases. Germline V lookup: CDR1 SGHTA, CDR2 FQGNSA. This CDR3 has 15 residues. V dropped 5 bases and J dropped 8; count of bases not matched to a gene: 9. CDR3 sequence reads: CASSPKGQGARGYTF. CDR3 in DNA: TGTGCCAGCAGCCCGAAGGGACAGGGGGCAAGGGGCTACACCTTC.

At least ten counts were recorded for this clonotype. V is TRBV7-6 and J is TRBJ2-2; D not certain. The CDR3 has 12 amino acids. Germline assignment: CDR1 SGHVS and CDR2 FNYEAQ. The ends were cut back, 5 bases at V and 4 bases at J, with 5 bases in the middle. CDR3: CASSPSTGELFF. DNA of the CDR3: TGTGCCAGCAGCCCTTCCACCGGGGAGCTGTTTTTT.

This clonotype was detected only a few times. This rearrangement joins TRBV12-3 or TRBV12-4 to TRBJ2-7, with D possibly matching TRBD1 (5 bases). V was pared by 3 bases and J by 0 bases, with 12 bases between. CDR3 size: 15 residues. CDR3 nucleotides: TGTGCCAGCAGTTTTTGGGGAAGGGGCTCCTACGAGCAGTACTTC. It codes for CASSFWGRGSYEQYF.

The rearrangement joins TRBV7-9 to TRBJ2-6; D gene uncertain. V was trimmed by 5 bases and J by 0 bases, leaving 11 bases between them. Germline values: CDR1 SEHNR, CDR2 FQNEAQ (reference sequence). The CDR3 is 16 residues long. CDR3 nucleotides: TGTGCCAGCAGCGGGCCCCGCTCCTCTGGGGCCAACGTCCTGACTTTC. It translates to CASSGPRSSGANVLTF.

The V and J genes are TRBV12-3 or TRBV12-4 and TRBJ1-1, with a tentative D call TRBD1 (5 bases). This CDR3 is built from 13 residues. V shed 1 base and J shed 6 bases, with 9 bases lying between them. The CDR3 DNA sequence: TGTGCCAGCAGTTTAGTGGGGCTGGCTGAAGCTTTCTTT. Residues: CASSLVGLAEAFF.

The chain uses TRBV12-3 or TRBV12-4 and TRBJ1-6; D is possibly TRBD1 (6 bases). V shed 5 bases and J shed 6 bases, with 11 bases lying between them. CDR3 length: 14 amino acids. CDR3 coding DNA: TGTGCCAGCAGTCCTCAGGGGAGTAATTCACCCCTCCACTTT. Translation: CASSPQGSNSPLHF.

This clonotype was found a few times. The rearrangement uses TRBV7-9 and TRBJ1-6; D is perhaps TRBD1 (5 bases). Trimming removed 3 bases at V and 13 bases at J, with 16 bases between. Germline CDR1 reads SEHNR; CDR2 reads FQNEAQ (reference sequence). The CDR3 runs to 14 residues. CDR3 sequence (DNA): TGTGCCAGCAGCTTGGGGACGAAGGCTTCTCCCCTCCACTTT. Its protein product is CASSLGTKASPLHF.

The V and J genes are TRBV7-6 and TRBJ1-2; 7 bases fit TRBD1. The CDR3 has 17 residues. The junction had 12 bases not matched to a gene; V was cut back by 5 bases and J by 0 bases. From germline, CDR1 is SGHVS and CDR2 FNYEAQ. CDR3 in amino acids: CASSPRRGGTANYGYTF. CDR3 bases: TGTGCCAGCAGCCCCCGCCGGGGCGGGACAGCTAACTATGGCTACACCTTC.

The V and J genes are TRBV12-3 or TRBV12-4 and TRBJ1-5, with D tentatively TRBD1 (5 bases). The CDR3 has 15 residues. The V and J ends lost 5 bases and 0 bases respectively, with 11 bases between them. The CDR3 DNA reads TGTGCCAGCAGTACATCAGGGAATAGCAATCAGCCCCAGCATTTT. Translated, it gives CASSTSGNSNQPQHF.